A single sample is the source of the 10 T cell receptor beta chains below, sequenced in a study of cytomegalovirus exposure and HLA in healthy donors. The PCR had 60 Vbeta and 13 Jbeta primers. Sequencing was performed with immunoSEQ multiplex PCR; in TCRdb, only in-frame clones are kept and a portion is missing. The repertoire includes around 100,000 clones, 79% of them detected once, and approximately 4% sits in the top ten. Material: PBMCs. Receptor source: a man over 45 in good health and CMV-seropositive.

CDR3 residues: CSDSDSYGYTF. As DNA, the CDR3 is TGCAGTGACTCGGACAGCTATGGCTACACCTTC. V and J are TRBV20-1 and TRBJ1-2, with a tentative D call TRBD1 (6 bases). This CDR3 is 11 amino acids long. CDR1 and CDR2 (germline): DFQATT, SNEGSKA (reference sequence). Trimming pared 7 bases from V and 4 bases from J, leaving 10 bases between.

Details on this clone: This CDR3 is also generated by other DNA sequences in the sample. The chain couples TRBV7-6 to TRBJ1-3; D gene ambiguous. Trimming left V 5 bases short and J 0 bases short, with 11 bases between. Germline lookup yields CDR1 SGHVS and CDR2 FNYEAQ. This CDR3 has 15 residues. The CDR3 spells CASSRTDDSGNTIYF. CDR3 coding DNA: TGTGCCAGCAGCCGCACAGACGACTCTGGAAACACCATATATTTT.

The CDR3 here is CASWTGGTEAFF. CDR3 coding DNA: TGTGCCAGCTGGACGGGAGGGACTGAAGCTTTCTTT. The V call is TRBV6-5, the J call TRBJ1-1, with D uncertain. V lost 8 bases and J lost 5, with 12 bases in between. The CDR3 runs 12 residues. Per the germline V gene, CDR1 is MNHEY and CDR2 is SVGAGI.

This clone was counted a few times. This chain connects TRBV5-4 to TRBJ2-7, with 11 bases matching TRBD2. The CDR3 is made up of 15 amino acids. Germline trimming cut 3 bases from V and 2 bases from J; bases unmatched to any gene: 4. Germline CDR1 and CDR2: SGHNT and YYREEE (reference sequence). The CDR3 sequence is CASSSGTSGPYEQYF. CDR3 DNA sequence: TGTGCCAGCAGCTCCGGGACTAGCGGTCCCTACGAGCAGTACTTC.

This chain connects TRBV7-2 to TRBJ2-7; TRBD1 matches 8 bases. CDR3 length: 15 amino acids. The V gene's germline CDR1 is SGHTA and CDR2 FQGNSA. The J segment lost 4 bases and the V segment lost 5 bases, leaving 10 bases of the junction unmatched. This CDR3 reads CASSTQGQGLYEQYF. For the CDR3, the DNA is TGTGCCAGCAGCACCCAAGGACAGGGACTGTACGAGCAGTACTTC. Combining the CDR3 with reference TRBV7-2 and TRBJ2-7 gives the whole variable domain GAGVSQSPSNKVTEKGKDVELRCDPISGHTALYWYRQSLGQGLEFLIYFQGNSAPDKSGLPSDRFSAERTGGSVSTLTIQRTQQEDSAVYLCASSTQGQGLYEQYFGPGTRLTVT.

The CDR3 bases are TGTGCCAGCAGCCTCACCGGGACTAGTTACCAAGAGACCCAGTACTTC. Translated: CASSLTGTSYQETQYF. This chain joins TRBV7-2 and TRBJ2-5, with 8 bases aligning to TRBD2. CDR3 length equals 16 residues. Germline assignment: CDR1 SGHTA and CDR2 FQGNSA. After removal of 5 bases from V and 0 bases from J, the junction contained 8 bases not matched to a gene. The full variable domain, with the rest looked up from reference TRBV7-2 and TRBJ2-5, is GAGVSQSPSNKVTEKGKDVELRCDPISGHTALYWYRQSLGQGLEFLIYFQGNSAPDKSGLPSDRFSAERTGGSVSTLTIQRTQQEDSAVYLCASSLTGTSYQETQYFGPGTRLLVL.

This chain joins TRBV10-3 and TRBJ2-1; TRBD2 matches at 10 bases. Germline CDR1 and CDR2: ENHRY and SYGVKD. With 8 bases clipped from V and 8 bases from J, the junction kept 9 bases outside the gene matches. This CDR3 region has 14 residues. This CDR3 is CAILAGGLFDEQFF. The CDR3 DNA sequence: TGTGCCATCTTAGCGGGAGGACTCTTCGATGAGCAGTTCTTC.

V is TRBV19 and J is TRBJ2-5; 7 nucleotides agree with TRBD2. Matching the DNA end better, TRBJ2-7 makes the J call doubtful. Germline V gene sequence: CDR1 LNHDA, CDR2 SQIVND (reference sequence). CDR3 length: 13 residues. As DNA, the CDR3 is TGTGCCAGTAGTAAAGGGACTAACTACGAGCAGTACTTC. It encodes CASSKGTNYEQYF.

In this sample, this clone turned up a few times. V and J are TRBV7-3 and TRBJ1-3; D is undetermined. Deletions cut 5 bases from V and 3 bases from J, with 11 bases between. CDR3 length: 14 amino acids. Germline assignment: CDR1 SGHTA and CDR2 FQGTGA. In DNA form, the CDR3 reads TGTGCCAGCAGCCCCGGCGGGTATGGAAACACCATATATTTT. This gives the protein CASSPGGYGNTIYF.

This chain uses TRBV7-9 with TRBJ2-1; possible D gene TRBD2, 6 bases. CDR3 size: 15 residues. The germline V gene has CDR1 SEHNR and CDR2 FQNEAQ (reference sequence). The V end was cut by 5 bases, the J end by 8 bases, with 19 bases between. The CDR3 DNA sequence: TGTGCCAGCAGCCCCTGGGTACCGACTAGTGATGAGCAGTTCTTC. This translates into CASSPWVPTSDEQFF.